The 15 T cell receptor beta chains presented below share a single source sample, sequenced in a study of blood T cell repertoires in COVID-19. The table came from immunoSEQ multiplex PCR; TCRdb's copy has only in-frame clones and leaves some out. The top ten hold 2.7% of the sample, which has 200,000 to 250,000 clones, about 87% seen once. Sequencing was performed on peripheral blood. The receptors were gathered from a man aged 25 to 45 with COVID-19, enrolled during active disease.

This chain joins TRBV27 and TRBJ2-5; TRBD2 agrees at 11 bases. The length of the CDR3 is 16 residues. Germline-derived CDR1 and CDR2 are MNHEY and SMNVEV (reference sequence). V gave up 4 bases and J gave up 4 bases; unmatched junction bases: 8. CDR3: CASSSSPGTSGETQYF. CDR3 bases: TGTGCCAGCAGTTCCAGCCCCGGGACTAGCGGAGAGACCCAGTACTTC.

This chain joins TRBV10-3 and TRBJ2-7, with a tentative D call TRBD1 (5 bases). V lost 5 bases to trimming and J lost 4 bases, with 15 bases between them. The CDR3 consists of 14 residues. Germline CDR1 reads ENHRY; CDR2 reads SYGVKD. CDR3 loop: CAISSQGGKYEQYF. CDR3 DNA sequence: TGTGCCATCAGTAGCCAGGGCGGTAAATACGAGCAGTACTTC.

The chain carries TRBV6-5 and TRBJ1-5; D gene unclear. The CDR3 is made up of 13 amino acids. V lost 8 bases and J 3 bases, leaving 11 bases between the germline ends. The V gene's germline CDR1 is MNHEY and CDR2 SVGAGI. CDR3 in DNA: TGTGCCAGCCGGCAGACAAACAATCAGCCCCAGCATTTT. Translating gives CASRQTNNQPQHF.

The chain uses TRBV7-6 and TRBJ2-3; TRBD2 aligns across 8 bases. Germline-derived CDR1 and CDR2 are SGHVS and FNYEAQ. V trimming: 5 bases; J trimming: 2 bases; junction bases outside the gene matches: 6. The CDR3 covers 15 residues. For the CDR3, the DNA is TGTGCCAGCAGCCCAAGCGGGGGCTACACAGATACGCAGTATTTT. Residues: CASSPSGGYTDTQYF.

The genes are TRBV21-1 and TRBJ2-1; TRBD2 reflects the table's D call only, with no check against the DNA. TRBV21-1 is a pseudogene locus. The CDR3 is 17 residues long. The CDR3 loop reads CASSKELADSSYNEQFF. The CDR3, as DNA: TGTGCCAGCAGCAAAGAACTAGCGGACAGCTCCTACAATGAGCAGTTCTTC.

The V call is TRBV3-1 (or the pseudogene TRBV3-2), the J call TRBJ1-1; D unclear. This CDR3 spans 14 amino acids. Germline lookup yields CDR1 LGHDT and CDR2 YNNKEL (reference sequence). The V end lost 4 bases, the J end lost 1 base, and 10 bases lay between the germline ends. As DNA, the CDR3 is TGTGCCAGCAGCCCCCTCCGACAGAACACTGAAGCTTTCTTT. Its translation: CASSPLRQNTEAFF.

This clone was counted only a few times. This sequence joins TRBV19 and TRBJ1-2; D unclear. The germline V gene encodes CDR1 LNHDA and CDR2 SQIVND (reference sequence). The CDR3 is made up of 11 amino acids. The germline V and J ends were trimmed by 3 bases and 6 bases, with 5 bases remaining between them. Here the CDR3 reads CASSIHDGYTF. The DNA for the CDR3 is TGTGCCAGTAGTATCCATGATGGCTACACCTTC. The full variable domain, in which reference TRBV19 and TRBJ1-2 provide the parts outside the CDR3, is DGGITQSPKYLFRKEGQNVTLSCEQNLNHDAMYWYRQDPGQGLRLIYYSQIVNDFQKGDIAEGYSVSREKKESFPLTVTSAQKNPTAFYLCASSIHDGYTFGSGTRLTVV.

The gene calls are TRBV6-2 or TRBV6-3 and TRBJ1-6; D is perhaps TRBD1 (5 bases). CDR1 is MNHEY and CDR2 is SVGEGT in the germline V gene. The CDR3 loop spans 15 amino acids. Trimming stripped 2 bases from V and 9 bases from J, with 14 bases between. The CDR3 sequence is CASSYQGDIFSPLHF. CDR3 coding DNA: TGTGCCAGCAGTTACCAAGGGGATATCTTTTCACCCCTCCACTTT.

With regard to this clone: The junction departs from germline at one end; a sequencing error may be responsible. V usage is TRBV7-4 and J usage is TRBJ2-7; the match to TRBD1 covers 7 bases. CDR1 and CDR2 (germline): SGHVT, SQSDAQ. The CDR3 length is 10 residues. The CDR3, as DNA: TGTGCCAGCAGCCCAGGACAGGTAAGCTTC. Its translation: CASSPGQVSF.

The CDR3 bases are TGTGCCAGCAGCTTGCACGGACAGGGGGCGCGTGGGACCGGGGAGCTGTTTTTT. Translating gives CASSLHGQGARGTGELFF. The V and J genes are TRBV5-5 and TRBJ2-2, with TRBD1 matching 11 bases. J gave up 5 bases and V 1 base, and 10 bases lay outside the gene matches. Germline CDR1 and CDR2: SGHKS and YYEKEE (reference sequence). This CDR3 is 18 amino acids long.

This clone showed up just a few times. This chain uses TRBV7-3 with TRBJ1-5; D is perhaps TRBD1 (5 bases). The CDR3 contains 14 residues. The germline V gene has CDR1 SGHTA and CDR2 FQGTGA. V lost 5 bases and J 3 bases, leaving 11 bases between the germline ends. CDR3 coding DNA: TGTGCCAGCAGCGTTGACAGTAACAATCAGCCCCAGCATTTT. This translates into CASSVDSNNQPQHF.

The chain has TRBV16 and TRBJ1-2; 10 nucleotides agree with TRBD1. Germline CDR1 is KGHSY and CDR2 is FQNENV. This CDR3 spans 13 amino acids. V lost 5 bases to trimming and J lost 6 bases; unmatched junction nucleotides: 3. The CDR3 region has the DNA TGTGCCAGCAGCGTCGGGACAGGGGATGGCTACACCTTC. It codes for CASSVGTGDGYTF.

This chain joins TRBV14 and TRBJ1-1; perhaps TRBD1 as D (6 bases). V lost 2 bases and J 4 bases, leaving 17 bases between the germline ends. This CDR3 is built from 16 residues. Per germline, CDR1 SGHDN and CDR2 FVKESK. The CDR3 region has the DNA TGTGCCAGCAGCCAACTTAGGGGGAGGGGCGGCACTGAAGCTTTCTTT. Translation: CASSQLRGRGGTEAFF.

The chain uses TRBV2 and TRBJ1-1; D may be TRBD1 (5 bases). The V end was cut by 9 bases, the J end by 6 bases, with 11 bases between. Per germline, CDR1 SNHLY and CDR2 FYNNEI. The CDR3 length is 11 residues. In DNA, the CDR3 is TGTGCCAGGCAGGGAAATCCTGAAGCTTTCTTT. It specifies CARQGNPEAFF.

The count of this clone is one. The V call is TRBV14, the J call TRBJ1-1; TRBD1 agrees at 7 bases. Germline CDR1 SGHDN, CDR2 FVKESK. This CDR3 comprises 14 residues. V trimming: 1 base; J trimming: 7 bases; junction bases outside the gene matches: 6. The DNA of the CDR3 is TGTGCCAGCAGCCAAGGAAGAGGGGGCCTTGAAGCTTTCTTT. Protein product: CASSQGRGGLEAFF.